The rows below give T cell receptor beta chains drawn from one sample of a study of breast tumors, draining lymph nodes, adjacent tissues. TCRdb re-called the multiplex PCR reads through MiXCR, storing one row per CDR3 protein. The sample yields about 180,000 distinct CDR3 sequences, about 30% seen once. Sequenced material: axillary lymph node tissue. The receptors here all came from a female donor with breast cancer. Some clones in this sample may be carry-over from other donors' samples. CDR3s include the opening cysteine and the closing phenylalanine or tryptophan. The D gene is left open where the match is weak. Where a row states a size, it is once, few, many or the class of an expanded clone; other rows omit it.

V gene: TRBV7-9; D gene: TRBD1; J gene: TRBJ2-7; CDR3 length: 14; clone size: many; CDR3 protein: CASRQTGGPYEQYF; CDR3 DNA: TGTGCCAGCAGGCAGACAGGGGGCCCGTACGAGCAGTACTTC
V gene: TRBV4-3; D gene: TRBD1; J gene: TRBJ2-7; CDR3 length: 15; clone size: many; CDR3 protein: CASSQDHRGYYEQYF; CDR3 DNA: TGCGCCAGCAGCCAAGATCACAGGGGATACTACGAGCAGTACTTC
V gene: TRBV7-2; D gene: .; J gene: TRBJ1-2; CDR3 length: 14; clone size: .; CDR3 protein: CASRLAEGNYGYTF; CDR3 DNA: TGTGCCAGCAGGCTGGCAGAGGGTAACTATGGCTACACCTTC
V gene: TRBV27; D gene: TRBD1; J gene: TRBJ2-7; CDR3 length: 17; clone size: many; CDR3 protein: CASSLSITFGQGYEQYF; CDR3 DNA: TGTGCCAGCAGTTTATCGATAACTTTCGGACAGGGCTACGAGCAGTACTTC
V gene: TRBV12-3/TRBV12-4; D gene: .; J gene: TRBJ1-5; CDR3 length: 12; clone size: many; CDR3 protein: CASSLAGLPQHF; CDR3 DNA: TGTGCCAGCAGTTTAGCGGGTCTGCCCCAGCATTTT
V gene: TRBV18; D gene: TRBD2; J gene: TRBJ2-1; CDR3 length: 15; clone size: .; CDR3 protein: CASSLGTSGSYEQFF; CDR3 DNA: TGTGCCAGCTCCCTCGGGACTAGCGGGAGCTATGAGCAGTTCTTC
V gene: TRBV10-3; D gene: TRBD1; J gene: TRBJ1-1; CDR3 length: 14; clone size: .; CDR3 protein: CAISSDRGITEAFF; CDR3 DNA: TGTGCCATCAGTTCGGACAGGGGGATCACTGAAGCTTTCTTT
V gene: TRBV20-1; D gene: .; J gene: TRBJ2-5; CDR3 length: 14; clone size: once; CDR3 protein: CSAMPSGTQETQYF; CDR3 DNA: TGCAGTGCCATGCCATCTGGGACCCAAGAGACCCAGTACTTC
V gene: TRBV5-1; D gene: .; J gene: TRBJ2-1; CDR3 length: 14; clone size: many; CDR3 protein: CASRPALTYNEQFF; CDR3 DNA: TGCGCCAGCCGCCCAGCGCTGACCTACAATGAGCAGTTCTTC
V gene: TRBV29-1; D gene: .; J gene: TRBJ2-2; CDR3 length: 13; clone size: .; CDR3 protein: CSGITSSTGELFF; CDR3 DNA: TGCAGCGGGATTACTAGTTCCACCGGGGAGCTGTTTTTT
V gene: TRBV2; D gene: .; J gene: TRBJ1-2; CDR3 length: 16; clone size: many; CDR3 protein: CASTTLNGLSHYGYTF; CDR3 DNA: TGTGCCAGTACAACTCTCAACGGCCTTTCTCACTATGGCTACACCTTC
V gene: TRBV30; D gene: .; J gene: TRBJ1-5; CDR3 length: 13; clone size: many; CDR3 protein: CAWSVRFAQPQHF; CDR3 DNA: TGTGCCTGGAGTGTACGGTTTGCTCAGCCCCAGCATTTT
V gene: TRBV28; D gene: .; J gene: TRBJ1-4; CDR3 length: 16; clone size: few; CDR3 protein: CASSSDSLATNEKLFF; CDR3 DNA: TGTGCCAGCAGTTCAGACAGCCTTGCAACTAATGAAAAACTGTTTTTT
V gene: TRBV20-1; D gene: .; J gene: TRBJ2-3; CDR3 length: 14; clone size: many; CDR3 protein: CSAKTGVFTDTQYF; CDR3 DNA: TGCAGTGCTAAGACGGGAGTGTTCACAGATACGCAGTATTTT
V gene: TRBV15; D gene: TRBD1; J gene: TRBJ2-1; CDR3 length: 15; clone size: many; CDR3 protein: CATSKPGQVNNEQFF; CDR3 DNA: TGTGCCACCAGCAAACCGGGACAGGTCAACAATGAGCAGTTCTTC
V gene: TRBV19; D gene: TRBD2; J gene: TRBJ2-7; CDR3 length: 14; clone size: many; CDR3 protein: CASSMRLASYEQYF; CDR3 DNA: TGTGCCAGTAGTATGCGACTAGCATCTTACGAGCAGTACTTC
V gene: TRBV20-1; D gene: TRBD2; J gene: TRBJ2-3; CDR3 length: 13; clone size: .; CDR3 protein: CSARDPSGGAQYF; CDR3 DNA: TGCAGTGCTAGAGATCCTAGCGGGGGGGCGCAGTATTTT
V gene: TRBV2; D gene: .; J gene: TRBJ2-2; CDR3 length: 16; clone size: once; CDR3 protein: CASRDLGDANTGELFF; CDR3 DNA: TGTGCCAGCAGAGATCTGGGAGACGCGAACACCGGGGAGCTGTTTTTT
V gene: TRBV2; D gene: .; J gene: TRBJ2-7; CDR3 length: 14; clone size: many; CDR3 protein: CASSVEGAIGEQYF; CDR3 DNA: TGTGCCAGCAGTGTGGAAGGGGCTATCGGCGAGCAGTACTTC
V gene: TRBV5-1; D gene: .; J gene: TRBJ1-2; CDR3 length: 12; clone size: many; CDR3 protein: CASSLDNYGYTF; CDR3 DNA: TGTGCCAGCAGCTTAGATAACTATGGCTACACCTTC
V gene: TRBV5-1; D gene: TRBD2; J gene: TRBJ2-2; CDR3 length: 12; clone size: many; CDR3 protein: CASRGETGELFF; CDR3 DNA: TGCGCCAGCCGGGGGGAAACCGGGGAGCTGTTTTTT
V gene: TRBV6-1; D gene: .; J gene: TRBJ2-7; CDR3 length: 16; clone size: .; CDR3 protein: CASRTPPGTVLYEQYF; CDR3 DNA: TGTGCCAGCAGAACTCCCCCCGGGACCGTTCTCTACGAGCAGTACTTC
V gene: TRBV27; D gene: TRBD1; J gene: TRBJ1-4; CDR3 length: 15; clone size: once; CDR3 protein: CASSSRTGSNEKLFF; CDR3 DNA: TGTGCCAGCAGTTCTCGGACAGGGAGTAATGAAAAACTGTTTTTT
V gene: TRBV19; D gene: TRBD1; J gene: TRBJ2-1; CDR3 length: 14; clone size: many; CDR3 protein: CASSNGQGHNEQFF; CDR3 DNA: TGTGCCAGTAGTAACGGACAGGGACACAATGAGCAGTTCTTC
V gene: TRBV7-2; D gene: .; J gene: TRBJ2-2; CDR3 length: 13; clone size: many; CDR3 protein: CVSSLSGHGELFF; CDR3 DNA: TGTGTCAGCAGCTTAAGTGGGCACGGGGAGCTGTTTTTT
V gene: TRBV2; D gene: .; J gene: TRBJ1-6; CDR3 length: 14; clone size: many; CDR3 protein: CASATGRYNSPLHF; CDR3 DNA: TGTGCCAGCGCCACGGGACGCTATAATTCACCCCTCCACTTT
V gene: TRBV5-1; D gene: .; J gene: TRBJ2-6; CDR3 length: 17; clone size: .; CDR3 protein: CASSLAHRVAGANVLTF; CDR3 DNA: TGCGCCAGCAGCTTAGCCCACAGGGTAGCTGGGGCCAACGTCCTGACTTTC
V gene: TRBV4-3; D gene: TRBD1; J gene: TRBJ1-2; CDR3 length: 14; clone size: many; CDR3 protein: CASSLLDRGNGYTF; CDR3 DNA: TGCGCCAGCAGCCTCCTGGACAGGGGGAATGGCTACACCTTC
V gene: TRBV12-5; D gene: .; J gene: TRBJ1-2; CDR3 length: 15; clone size: .; CDR3 protein: CASGPPPATHYGYTF; CDR3 DNA: TGTGCTAGTGGCCCCCCCCCAGCTACTCACTATGGCTACACCTTC
V gene: TRBV7-9; D gene: .; J gene: TRBJ2-7; CDR3 length: 16; clone size: many; CDR3 protein: CASSHMGLGEAYEQYF; CDR3 DNA: TGTGCCAGCAGCCACATGGGTTTAGGGGAAGCCTACGAGCAGTACTTC
V gene: TRBV5-1; D gene: TRBD2; J gene: TRBJ2-7; CDR3 length: 15; clone size: many; CDR3 protein: CASSRSGGSSYEQYF; CDR3 DNA: TGCGCCAGCAGCCGGTCGGGGGGGAGCTCCTACGAGCAGTACTTC
V gene: TRBV6-5; D gene: .; J gene: TRBJ2-3; CDR3 length: 16; clone size: .; CDR3 protein: CASSHKGEPLTDTQYF; CDR3 DNA: TGTGCCAGCAGTCACAAAGGGGAACCGCTCACAGATACGCAGTATTTT
V gene: TRBV6-1; D gene: .; J gene: TRBJ2-3; CDR3 length: 12; clone size: many; CDR3 protein: CAKGPGGATQYF; CDR3 DNA: TGTGCCAAAGGTCCGGGGGGCGCTACGCAGTATTTT
V gene: TRBV4-1; D gene: TRBD1; J gene: TRBJ2-7; CDR3 length: 17; clone size: many; CDR3 protein: CASSQGGVGQGDYEQYF; CDR3 DNA: TGCGCCAGCAGCCAAGGGGGGGTTGGACAGGGTGACTACGAGCAGTACTTC